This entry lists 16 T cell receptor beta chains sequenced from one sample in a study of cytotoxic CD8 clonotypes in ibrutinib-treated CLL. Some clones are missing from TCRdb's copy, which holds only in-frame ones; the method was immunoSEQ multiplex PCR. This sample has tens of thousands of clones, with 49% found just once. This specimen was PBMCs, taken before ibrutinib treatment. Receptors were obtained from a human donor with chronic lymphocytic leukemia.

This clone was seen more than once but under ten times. The CDR3 loop is CASSWRGMGETQYF. The CDR3 DNA reads as TGTGCCAGCAGCTGGCGGGGGATGGGTGAGACCCAGTACTTC. The chain is built from TRBV11-2 and TRBJ2-5; 7 nucleotides line up with TRBD2. The ends lost 4 bases at V and 5 bases at J; junction bases unmatched: 7. The CDR3 length is 14 residues. Germline V gives CDR1 SGHAT, CDR2 FQNNGV.

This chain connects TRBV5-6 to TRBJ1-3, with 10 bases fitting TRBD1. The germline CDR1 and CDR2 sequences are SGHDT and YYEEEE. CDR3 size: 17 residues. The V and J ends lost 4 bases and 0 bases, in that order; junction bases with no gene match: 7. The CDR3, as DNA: TGTGCCAGCAGCACAGGGACAGGGGTACTCTCTGGAAACACCATATATTTT. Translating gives CASSTGTGVLSGNTIYF.

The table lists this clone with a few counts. The chain's CDR3 is CASSLKWVNTEAFF. The CDR3 DNA is TGTGCCAGCAGCTTGAAATGGGTGAACACTGAAGCTTTCTTT. The V call is TRBV5-4, the J call TRBJ1-1; D gene uncertain. Germline CDR1 is SGHNT and CDR2 is YYREEE (reference sequence). The V gene lost 1 base and the J gene lost 0 bases, with 7 bases spanning the gap. The CDR3 covers 14 residues. Drawing the rest from reference TRBV5-4 and TRBJ1-1, the complete variable domain is ETGVTQSPTHLIKTRGQQVTLRCSSQSGHNTVSWYQQALGQGPQFIFQYYREEENGRGNFPPRFSGLQFPNYSSELNVNALELDDSALYLCASSLKWVNTEAFFGQGTRLTVV.

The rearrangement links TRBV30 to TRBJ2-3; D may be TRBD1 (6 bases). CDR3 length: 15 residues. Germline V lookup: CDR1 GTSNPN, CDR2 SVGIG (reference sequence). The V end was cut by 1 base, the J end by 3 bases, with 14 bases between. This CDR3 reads CAWSEMGTLTDTQYF. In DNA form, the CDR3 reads TGTGCCTGGAGTGAAATGGGGACACTGACAGATACGCAGTATTTT.

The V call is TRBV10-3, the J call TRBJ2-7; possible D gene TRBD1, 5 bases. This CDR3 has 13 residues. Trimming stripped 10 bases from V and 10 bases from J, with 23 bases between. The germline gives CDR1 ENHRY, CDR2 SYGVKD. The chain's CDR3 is CATSIQASTKQYF. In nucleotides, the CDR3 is TGTGCCACAAGTATACAGGCTTCTACGAAACAGTACTTC.

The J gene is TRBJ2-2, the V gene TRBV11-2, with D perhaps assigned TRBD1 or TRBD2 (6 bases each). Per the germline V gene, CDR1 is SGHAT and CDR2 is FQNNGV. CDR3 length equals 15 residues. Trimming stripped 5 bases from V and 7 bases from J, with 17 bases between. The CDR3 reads CASSPPSGAGGELFF. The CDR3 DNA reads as TGTGCCAGCAGCCCCCCCTCGGGGGCGGGCGGGGAGCTGTTTTTT.

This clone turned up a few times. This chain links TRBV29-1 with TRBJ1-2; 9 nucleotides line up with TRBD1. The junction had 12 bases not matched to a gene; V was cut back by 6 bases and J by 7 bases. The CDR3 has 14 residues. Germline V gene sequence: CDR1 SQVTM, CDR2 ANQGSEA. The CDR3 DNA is TGCAGCGTCGAATCGGGACAGGGATTCGCTGGCTACACCTTC. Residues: CSVESGQGFAGYTF.

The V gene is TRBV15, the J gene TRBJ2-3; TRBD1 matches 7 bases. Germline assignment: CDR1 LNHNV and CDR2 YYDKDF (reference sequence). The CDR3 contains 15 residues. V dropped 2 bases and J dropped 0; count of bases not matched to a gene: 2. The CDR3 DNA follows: TGTGCCACCAGCAGACAGACAGGGAGCACAGATACGCAGTATTTT. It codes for CATSRQTGSTDTQYF.

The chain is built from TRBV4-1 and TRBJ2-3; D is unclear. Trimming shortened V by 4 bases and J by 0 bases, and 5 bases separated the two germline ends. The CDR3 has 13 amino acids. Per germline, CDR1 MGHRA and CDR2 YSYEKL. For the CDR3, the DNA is TGCGCCAGCAGCCCCGAAAGCACAGATACGCAGTATTTT. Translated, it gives CASSPESTDTQYF.

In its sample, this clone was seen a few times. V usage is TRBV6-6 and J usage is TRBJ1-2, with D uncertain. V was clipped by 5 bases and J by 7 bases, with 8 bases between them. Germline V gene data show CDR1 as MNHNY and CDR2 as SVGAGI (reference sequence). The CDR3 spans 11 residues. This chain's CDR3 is CASSHIAGYTF. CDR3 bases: TGTGCCAGCAGTCACATCGCTGGCTACACCTTC.

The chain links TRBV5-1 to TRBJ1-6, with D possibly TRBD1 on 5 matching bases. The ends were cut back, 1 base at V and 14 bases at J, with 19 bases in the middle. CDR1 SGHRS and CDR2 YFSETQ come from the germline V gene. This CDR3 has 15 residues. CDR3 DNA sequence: TGCGCCAGCAGCTTGAAGTCAGGGCCCCTTGTGACCCTCCACTTT. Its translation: CASSLKSGPLVTLHF.

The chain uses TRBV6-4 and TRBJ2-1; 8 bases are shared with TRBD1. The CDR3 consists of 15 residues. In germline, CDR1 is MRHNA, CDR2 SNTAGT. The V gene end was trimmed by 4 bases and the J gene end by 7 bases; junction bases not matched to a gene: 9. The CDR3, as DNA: TGTGCCAGCAGTGTGGGTCAGGGGGCGTCGAATGAGCAGTTCTTC. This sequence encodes CASSVGQGASNEQFF.

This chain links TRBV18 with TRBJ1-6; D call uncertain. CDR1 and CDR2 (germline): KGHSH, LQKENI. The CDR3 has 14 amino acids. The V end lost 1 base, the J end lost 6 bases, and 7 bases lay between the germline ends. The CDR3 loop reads CASSPQGGNSPLHF. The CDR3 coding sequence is TGTGCCAGCTCACCACAGGGAGGTAATTCACCCCTCCACTTT.

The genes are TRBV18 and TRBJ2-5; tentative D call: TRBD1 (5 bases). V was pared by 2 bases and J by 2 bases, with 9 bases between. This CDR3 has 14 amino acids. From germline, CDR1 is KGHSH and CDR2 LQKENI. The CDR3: CASSPAGLQETQYF. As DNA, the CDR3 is TGTGCCAGCTCACCAGCAGGGTTGCAAGAGACCCAGTACTTC.

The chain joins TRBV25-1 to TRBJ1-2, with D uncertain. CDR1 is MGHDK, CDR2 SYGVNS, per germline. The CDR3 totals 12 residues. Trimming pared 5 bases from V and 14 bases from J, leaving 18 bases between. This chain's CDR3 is CASSTNGLIRTF. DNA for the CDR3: TGTGCCAGCAGTACTAATGGGCTGATTCGTACCTTC.

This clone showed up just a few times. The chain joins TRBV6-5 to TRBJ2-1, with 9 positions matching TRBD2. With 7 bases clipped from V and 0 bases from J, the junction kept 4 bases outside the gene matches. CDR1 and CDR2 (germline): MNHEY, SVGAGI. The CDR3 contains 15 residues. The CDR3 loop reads CASTAGGTSYNEQFF. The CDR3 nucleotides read TGTGCCAGCACAGCGGGGGGCACCTCCTACAATGAGCAGTTCTTC.